These T cell receptor beta chains were read from a single sample in a study of control samples from healthy donors and cancer patients. Profiled with immunoSEQ multiplex PCR; TCRdb holds only in-frame clones, not every one. The sample lists 150,000 to 200,000 clones, just over 90% occurring once. The material sequenced was blood. The receptors were gathered from a man aged 30 to 39 in good health. The CDR3 runs from the conserved cysteine through the conserved F or W. The D gene is left open where the match is weak. Some rows have no size entry. The others give once, few or many, or a class for an expanded clone.

j_call d_call v_call clone_size cdr3_aa cdr3_nt
TRBJ1-1 TRBD1 TRBV6-4 NA CASSSTGDTEAFF TGTGCCAGCAGCTCAACAGGGGACACTGAAGCTTTCTTT
TRBJ1-2 NA TRBV24-1 NA CATSGGSGGYTF TGTGCCACCAGTGGCGGTTCCGGTGGCTACACCTTC
TRBJ1-2 NA TRBV2 few CASSERWVGTGGYTF TGTGCCAGCAGTGAAAGATGGGTCGGAACTGGGGGCTACACCTTC
TRBJ1-1 TRBD1 TRBV2 NA CASSAGQGAEAFF TGTGCCAGCAGTGCGGGACAGGGGGCTGAAGCTTTCTTT
TRBJ2-1 NA TRBV24-1 NA CATSDLTGSGPSYNEQFF TGTGCCACCAGTGATTTGACGGGTAGCGGCCCGTCCTACAATGAGCAGTTCTTC
TRBJ1-2 NA TRBV12-5 few CASGLGGYYGYTF TGTGCTAGTGGTTTGGGGGGCTACTATGGCTACACCTTC
TRBJ2-1 NA TRBV11-2 NA CASSFGPQGNEQFF TGTGCCAGCAGCTTCGGGCCCCAAGGAAATGAGCAGTTCTTC
TRBJ2-7 NA TRBV5-1 NA CASSLVQGYEQYF TGCGCCAGCAGCTTGGTACAGGGTTACGAGCAGTACTTC
TRBJ1-1 NA TRBV15 NA CATSRAPGHSTEAFF TGTGCCACCAGCAGAGCGCCGGGACATAGCACTGAAGCTTTCTTT
TRBJ1-1 NA TRBV6-5 NA CASSLAPDRAFF TGTGCCAGCAGTTTAGCCCCGGATAGGGCTTTCTTT
TRBJ1-2 TRBD1 TRBV3-1/TRBV3-2 once CASSSTGGYGYTF TGTGCCAGCAGTTCCACAGGGGGCTATGGCTACACCTTC
TRBJ2-3 NA TRBV11-2 once CASSLGGDTQYF TGTGCCAGCAGCTTAGGTGGAGATACGCAGTATTTT
TRBJ2-7 NA TRBV18 NA CASSRGRFYEQYF TGTGCCAGCTCCCGCGGACGGTTCTACGAGCAGTACTTC
TRBJ1-4 TRBD1 TRBV7-9 NA CASSSPGGNEKLFF TGTGCCAGCAGCTCTCCAGGGGGGAATGAAAAACTGTTTTTT
TRBJ2-5 TRBD2 TRBV5-1 NA CASSPGLAGGQETQYF TGCGCCAGCAGCCCGGGACTAGCGGGGGGGCAAGAGACCCAGTACTTC